These 14 T cell receptor beta chains were all obtained from the same sample, sequenced in a study of tissue T cells after allogeneic stem cell transplantation. The time point here: mouse harvest day 7 after allogeneic transplant. Tail vein injection delivered 10^7 T-cell-depleted bone marrow cells and 10^6 splenic CD5+ T cells. This table comes from immunoSEQ multiplex PCR, and its TCRdb copy is limited to in-frame clones, with some not included. This table has around 2,000 clones, around 55% appearing once. What was sequenced was liver tissue. These receptors came from a female BALB/c mouse given C57BL/6 T cells with graft-versus-host disease after an allogeneic hematopoietic cell transplant.

Notes on this clone: Mouse gene names apply. The sequence runs out 1 residue before the end of the CDR3; the remainder is reconstructed from the germline J gene. This chain uses TRBV26 with TRBJ2-7, with 7 nucleotides matching TRBD1. Trimming took 2 bases from V and 0 from J; bases not matched to a gene: 4. Per the germline V gene, CDR1 is KGHPV and CDR2 is FQNQEV (reference sequence). The CDR3 spans 15 residues. The CDR3 DNA, read in part, is TGTGCCAGCAGTCTGGAGACAGGGAGCTCCTATGAACAGTAC. Its translation is CASSLETGSSYEQY. The full-length CDR3 reads as CASSLETGSSYEQYF.

Remarks on this clone: Relative to the germline gene, one junction end is altered; a read error may explain this. Mouse gene names apply. Read data end 1 residue before the CDR3 end; the end is taken from the germline J gene. This chain connects TRBV19 to TRBJ2-3; 9 nucleotides align to TRBD2. CDR3 length: 17 residues. Looked up from germline, CDR1 is FNHDT and CDR2 is SITEND (reference sequence). The sequenced CDR3 bases are TGTACCAGCAGTCCTCTACTGGGGGGCGGGGGTGCAGAAACGCTGTAT. Protein: CTSSPLLGGGGAETLY. The whole CDR3 region reads CTSSPLLGGGGAETLYF. Full variable domain (remainder filled in from reference TRBV19 and TRBJ2-3): GGIITQTPKFLIGQEGQKLTLKCQQNFNHDTMYWYRQDSGKGLRLIYYSITENDLQKGDLSEGYDASREKKSSFSLTVTSAQKNEMAVFLCTSSPLLGGGGAETLYFGSGTRLTVL.

Points on this clone: These gene names are mouse names. The read is 1 residue too short to cover the CDR3 end, so that end is filled in from the germline J gene. The chain uses TRBV3 and TRBJ1-4; D possibly corresponds to TRBD1 (6 bases). Germline V gene data show CDR1 as SNHLY and CDR2 as FYNGKV (reference sequence). The V end lost 4 bases, the J end lost 3 bases, and 9 bases lay between the germline ends. The CDR3 is 14 residues long. Incomplete CDR3 DNA: TGTGCCAGCAGCTCACAGGGAGCCAACGAAAGATTATTT. This translates into CASSSQGANERLF. The CDR3 in full is CASSSQGANERLFF.

On this clone itself: The gene symbols are mouse symbols. The read ends 1 residue before the CDR3 terminus; that terminus is restored from the germline J gene. The chain recombines TRBV3 with TRBJ2-4; 9 bases map to TRBD2. Germline assignment: CDR1 SNHLY and CDR2 FYNGKV (reference sequence). This CDR3 region has 15 residues. The V gene end was trimmed by 3 bases and the J gene end by 0 bases; junction bases not matched to a gene: 1. The CDR3 loop reads CASSLTGGSQNTLYF. The DNA read from the CDR3 is TGTGCCAGCAGCTTGACTGGGGGAAGTCAAAACACCTTGTAC.

As regards this clone: The gene names given are mouse names. The read stops 1 residue short of the end of the CDR3; the missing end is completed from the germline J gene. This sequence joins TRBV15 and TRBJ2-4; 9 nucleotides agree with TRBD2. The CDR3 is 13 residues long. CDR1 and CDR2 (germline): SGHND, FRSKSL. V lost 3 bases, J lost 9 bases, and 4 bases stayed unmatched. CDR3 DNA (partial): TGTGCCAGCAGTTTGAGTGGGGGGGCAACCTTGTAC. This sequence encodes CASSLSGGATLY. From start to end, the CDR3 is CASSLSGGATLYF.

Regarding this clone: Gene names and germline match the mouse. The read terminates 1 residue before the CDR3 end, so the remaining end is supplied by the germline J gene. The chain joins TRBV3 to TRBJ2-1, with TRBD2 matching 12 bases. The CDR3 spans 15 residues. Germline CDR1 SNHLY, CDR2 FYNGKV (reference sequence). V shed 4 bases and J 7 bases; nucleotides not matched to a gene: 5. CDR3 loop: CASSSWDWGEAEQFF. CDR3 DNA (partial): TGTGCCAGCAGCTCCTGGGACTGGGGGGAAGCTGAGCAGTTC.

In this sample, this clone turned up once. Each gene name is a mouse one. From the germline J gene comes the end of the CDR3, since the read stops 1 residue before it. This rearrangement joins TRBV3 to TRBJ2-7; D is unclear. The CDR3 is made up of 12 amino acids. The ends were cut back, 5 bases at V and 0 bases at J, with 5 bases in the middle. Germline CDR1 is SNHLY and CDR2 is FYNGKV (reference sequence). Partial CDR3 DNA: TGTGCCAGCAGCCCAAGCTCCTATGAACAGTAC. The encoded protein is CASSPSSYEQY. Given in full, the CDR3 is CASSPSSYEQYF.

On this clone itself: Genes here carry mouse names. The read falls 1 residue short of the CDR3 end, and the missing part is taken from the germline J gene. The rearrangement joins TRBV16 to TRBJ2-4, with 9 nucleotides matching TRBD2. This CDR3 is 15 amino acids long. Germline V gene sequence: CDR1 SGHSA, CDR2 FRNQAP. Unmatched junction bases numbered 0, after V lost 1 base and J lost 1 base. The chain's CDR3 is CASSLGLGGQNTLYF. The sequenced part of the CDR3 DNA is TGTGCAAGCAGCTTAGGACTGGGGGGTCAAAACACCTTGTAC.

A remark on this clone: Genes and germline are mouse. The CDR3 goes on 1 residue after the read ends, and that part is filled in from the germline J gene. The chain recombines TRBV3 with TRBJ1-3; D is ambiguous. The CDR3 contains 15 residues. Deletions cut 0 bases from V and 1 base from J, with 7 bases between. Germline V gene lookup returns CDR1 SNHLY and CDR2 FYNGKV (reference sequence). CDR3 bases read: TGTGCCAGCAGCTTAGCGCGACAATCTGGAAATACGCTCTAT. Protein: CASSLARQSGNTLY. The whole CDR3 protein is CASSLARQSGNTLYF. The full variable domain, with the rest looked up from reference TRBV3 and TRBJ1-3, is GPKVLQIPSHQIIDMGQMVTLNCDPVSNHLYFYWYKQILGQQMEFLVNFYNGKVMEKSKLFKDQFSVERPDGSYFTLKIQPTALEDSAVYFCASSLARQSGNTLYFGEGSRLIVV.

Notes on this clone: Each gene name is a mouse one. The missing CDR3 end, 1 residue past where the read stops, is filled in from the germline J gene. This chain links TRBV3 with TRBJ1-3; D is unresolved. In germline, CDR1 is SNHLY, CDR2 FYNGKV (reference sequence). CDR3 length: 14 amino acids. V shed 3 bases and J shed 1 base, with 7 bases lying between them. CDR3 sequence: CASSLGISGNTLYF. The CDR3 bases that were read are TGTGCCAGCAGCTTGGGGATATCTGGAAATACGCTCTAT.

About this clone itself: Here the gene names and germline are mouse. Coverage ceases 1 residue before the CDR3 finishes, and the germline J gene fills in the end. This sequence joins TRBV26 and TRBJ1-1; no clear D gene. The CDR3 runs to 13 residues. V lost 3 bases and J 4 bases, leaving 9 bases between the germline ends. The germline V gene has CDR1 KGHPV and CDR2 FQNQEV (reference sequence). CDR3 amino acids: CASSLGEGTEVFF. CDR3 DNA, as far as it was read: TGTGCCAGCAGTCTCGGGGAGGGCACAGAAGTCTTC.

A note on this clone: Mouse gene names and germline throughout. The CDR3 is cut off 1 residue early in the read; its end comes from the germline J gene. This chain joins TRBV26 and TRBJ1-6, with D possibly matching TRBD1 (5 bases). TRBJ1-6 is an open reading frame, and its role is uncertain. The CDR3 loop spans 15 amino acids. Looked up from germline, CDR1 is KGHPV and CDR2 is FQNQEV (reference sequence). Trimming removed 0 bases at V and 8 bases at J, with 11 bases between. CDR3 in amino acids: CASSLSPGKDSPLYF. The sequenced CDR3 bases are TGTGCCAGCAGTCTGTCGCCAGGGAAAGATTCGCCCCTCTAC.

This clone was picked up one time. Gene labels here are mouse ones. The sequence runs out 1 residue before the end of the CDR3; the remainder is reconstructed from the germline J gene. The J gene is TRBJ2-4, the V gene TRBV23; the table's TRBD2 call for D was not verified on the DNA. Germline-derived CDR1 and CDR2 are KGHTA and FQNQQP. The length of the CDR3 is 14 residues. CDR3 region: CSSSQRWGQNTLYF. The sequenced CDR3 bases are TGCTCCAGCAGTCAACGCTGGGGTCAAAACACCTTGTAC.

As regards this clone: Each gene name is a mouse one. The sequenced fragment ends 1 residue before the CDR3 boundary, so the rest is inferred from the germline J gene. The chain uses TRBV26 and TRBJ1-1; D is undetermined. Germline V gene lookup returns CDR1 KGHPV and CDR2 FQNQEV (reference sequence). The V gene lost 2 bases and the J gene lost 0 bases, with 4 bases spanning the gap. There are 13 residues in the CDR3. CDR3: CASSLRQNTEVFF. The CDR3 bases that were read are TGTGCCAGCAGTCTGAGACAGAACACAGAAGTCTTC.